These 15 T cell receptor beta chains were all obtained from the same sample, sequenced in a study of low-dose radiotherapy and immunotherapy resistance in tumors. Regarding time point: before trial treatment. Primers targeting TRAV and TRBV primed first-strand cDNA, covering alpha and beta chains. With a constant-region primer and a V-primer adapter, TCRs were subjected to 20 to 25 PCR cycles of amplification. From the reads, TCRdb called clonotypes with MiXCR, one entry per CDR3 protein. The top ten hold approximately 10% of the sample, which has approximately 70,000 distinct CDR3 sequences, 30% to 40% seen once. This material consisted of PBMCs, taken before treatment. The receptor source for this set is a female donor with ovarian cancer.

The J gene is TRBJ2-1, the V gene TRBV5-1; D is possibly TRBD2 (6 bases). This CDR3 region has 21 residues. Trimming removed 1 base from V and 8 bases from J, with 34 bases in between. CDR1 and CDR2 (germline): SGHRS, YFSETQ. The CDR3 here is CASSLFLAGTTITRGMDEQFF. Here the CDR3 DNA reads TGCGCCAGCAGCTTGTTTCTTGCCGGTACGACTATCACGCGGGGCATGGATGAGCAGTTCTTC.

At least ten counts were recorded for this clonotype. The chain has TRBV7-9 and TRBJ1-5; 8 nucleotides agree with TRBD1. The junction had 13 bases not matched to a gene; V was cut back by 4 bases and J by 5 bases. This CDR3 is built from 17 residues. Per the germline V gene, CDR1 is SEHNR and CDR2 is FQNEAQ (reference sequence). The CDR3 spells CASSYTTGGILDQPQHF. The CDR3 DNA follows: TGTGCCAGCAGCTACACAACAGGGGGGATCTTAGATCAGCCCCAGCATTTT.

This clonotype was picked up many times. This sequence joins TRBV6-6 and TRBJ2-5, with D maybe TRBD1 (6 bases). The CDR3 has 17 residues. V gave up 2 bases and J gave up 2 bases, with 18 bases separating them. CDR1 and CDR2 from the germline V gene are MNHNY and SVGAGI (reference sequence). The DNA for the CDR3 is TGTGCCAGCAGTTACCCAGCGATCGACAGGCTTCAAGAGACCCAGTACTTC. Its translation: CASSYPAIDRLQETQYF.

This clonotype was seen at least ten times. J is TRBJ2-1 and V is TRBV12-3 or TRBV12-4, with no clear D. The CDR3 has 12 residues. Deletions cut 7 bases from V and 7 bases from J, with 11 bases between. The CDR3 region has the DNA TGTGCCAGCACCACCTTTGGGAATGAGCAGTTCTTC. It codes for CASTTFGNEQFF.

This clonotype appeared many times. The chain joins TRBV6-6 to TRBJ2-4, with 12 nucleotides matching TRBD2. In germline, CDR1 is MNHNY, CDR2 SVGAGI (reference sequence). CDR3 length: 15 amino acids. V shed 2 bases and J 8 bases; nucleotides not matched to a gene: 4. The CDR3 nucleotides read TGTGCCAGCAGTTACCTAGCGGGGGGGCAGGACATTCAGTACTTC. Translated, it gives CASSYLAGGQDIQYF.

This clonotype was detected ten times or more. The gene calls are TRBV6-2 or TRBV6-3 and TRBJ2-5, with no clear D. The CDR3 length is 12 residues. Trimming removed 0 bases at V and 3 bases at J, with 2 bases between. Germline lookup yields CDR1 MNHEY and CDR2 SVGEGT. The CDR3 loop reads CASSYSKETQYF. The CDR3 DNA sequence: TGTGCCAGCAGTTACTCTAAAGAGACCCAGTACTTC.

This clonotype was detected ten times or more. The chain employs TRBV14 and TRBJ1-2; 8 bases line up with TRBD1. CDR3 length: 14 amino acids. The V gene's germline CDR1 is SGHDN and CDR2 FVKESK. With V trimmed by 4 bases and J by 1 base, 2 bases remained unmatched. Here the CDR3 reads CASSRTGGNYGYTF. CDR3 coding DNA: TGTGCCAGCAGCCGAACAGGGGGTAACTATGGCTACACCTTC.

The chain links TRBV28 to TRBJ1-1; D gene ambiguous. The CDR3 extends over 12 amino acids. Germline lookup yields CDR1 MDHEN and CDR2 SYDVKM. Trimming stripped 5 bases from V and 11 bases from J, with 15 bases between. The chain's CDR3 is CASSTGRVRAFF. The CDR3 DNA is TGTGCCAGCAGTACCGGTCGGGTTCGTGCTTTCTTT.

CDR3 sequence reads: CASRARQGIQHEQFF. The CDR3 nucleotides read TGTGCCAGCAGGGCAAGACAGGGGATCCAACATGAGCAGTTCTTC. This rearrangement joins TRBV2 to TRBJ2-1; TRBD1 matches at 8 bases. Germline CDR1 and CDR2: SNHLY and FYNNEI. V gave up 6 bases and J gave up 8 bases; unmatched junction bases: 12. CDR3 size: 15 residues.

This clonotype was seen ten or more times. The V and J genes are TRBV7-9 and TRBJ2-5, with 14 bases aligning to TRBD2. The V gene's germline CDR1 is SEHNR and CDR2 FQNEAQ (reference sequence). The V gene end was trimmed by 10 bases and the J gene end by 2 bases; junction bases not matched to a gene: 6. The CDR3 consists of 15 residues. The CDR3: CATGTSGGTQETQYF. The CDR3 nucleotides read TGTGCCACAGGGACTAGCGGGGGCACACAAGAGACCCAGTACTTC.

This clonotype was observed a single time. The CDR3 loop is CASSKVPWGLAGEEDTQYF. As DNA, the CDR3 is TGTGCCAGCAGCAAAGTTCCATGGGGACTAGCGGGAGAGGAAGATACGCAGTATTTT. The chain uses TRBV21-1 and TRBJ2-3; the D call of TRBD2 is as the table states it, not checked on the DNA. TRBV21-1 is classified as a pseudogene. This CDR3 spans 19 amino acids.

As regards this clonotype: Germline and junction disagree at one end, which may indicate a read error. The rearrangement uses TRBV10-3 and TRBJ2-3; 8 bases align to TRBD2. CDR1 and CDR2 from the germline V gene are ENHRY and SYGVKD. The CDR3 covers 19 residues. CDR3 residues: CAISAGPAGGQTSTYTQYF. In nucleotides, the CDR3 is TGTGCCATCAGTGCTGGGCCCGCGGGGGGCCAAACTAGCACATATACACAGTATTTT.

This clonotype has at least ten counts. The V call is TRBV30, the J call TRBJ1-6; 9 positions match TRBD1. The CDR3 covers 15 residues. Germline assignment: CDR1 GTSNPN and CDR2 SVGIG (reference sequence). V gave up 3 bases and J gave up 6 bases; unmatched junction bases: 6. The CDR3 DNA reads TGTGCCTGGAGACTTGGGACAGGGCCTAATTCACCCCTCCACTTT. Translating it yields CAWRLGTGPNSPLHF. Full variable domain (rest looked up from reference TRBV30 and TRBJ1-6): SQTIHQWPATLVQPVGSPLSLECTVEGTSNPNLYWYRQAAGRGLQLLFYSVGIGQISSEVPQNLSASRPQDRQFILSSKKLLLSDSGFYLCAWRLGTGPNSPLHFGNGTRLTVT.

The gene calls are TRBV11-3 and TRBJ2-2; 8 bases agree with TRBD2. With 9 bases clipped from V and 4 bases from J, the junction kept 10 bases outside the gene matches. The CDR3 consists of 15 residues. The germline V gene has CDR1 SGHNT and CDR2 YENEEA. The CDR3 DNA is TGTGCCAGTTCGTCGGCGGGAGGACGCACCGGGGAGCTGTTTTTT. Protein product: CASSSAGGRTGELFF.

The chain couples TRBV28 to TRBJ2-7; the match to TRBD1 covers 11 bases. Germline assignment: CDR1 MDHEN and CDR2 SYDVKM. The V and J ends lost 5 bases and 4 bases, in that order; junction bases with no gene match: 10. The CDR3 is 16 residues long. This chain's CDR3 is CASSLLLGQGAYEQYF. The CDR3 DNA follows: TGTGCCAGCAGTCTGTTACTAGGACAGGGGGCGTACGAGCAGTACTTC.